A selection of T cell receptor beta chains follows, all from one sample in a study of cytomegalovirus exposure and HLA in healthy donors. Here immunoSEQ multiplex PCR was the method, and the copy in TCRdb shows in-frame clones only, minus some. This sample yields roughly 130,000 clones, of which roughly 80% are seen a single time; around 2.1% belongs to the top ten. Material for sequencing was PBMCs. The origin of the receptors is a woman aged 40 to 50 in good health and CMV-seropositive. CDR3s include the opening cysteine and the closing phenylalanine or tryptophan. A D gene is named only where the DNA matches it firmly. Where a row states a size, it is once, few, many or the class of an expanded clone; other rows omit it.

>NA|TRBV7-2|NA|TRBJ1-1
CASSLRTEAFF
TGTGCCAGCAGCTTGCGGACTGAAGCTTTCTTT
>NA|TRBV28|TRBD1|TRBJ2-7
CASSPGGQGLIVQYF
TGTGCCAGCAGCCCCGGGGGACAGGGCTTGATCGTGCAGTACTTC
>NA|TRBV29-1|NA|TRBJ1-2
CSVVGSYGYTF
TGCAGCGTTGTGGGCAGCTATGGCTACACCTTC
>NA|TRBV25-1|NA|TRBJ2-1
CASSPEFGNEQFF
TGTGCCAGCAGCCCCGAATTCGGCAATGAGCAGTTCTTC
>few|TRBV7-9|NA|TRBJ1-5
CASEGGANQPQHF
TGTGCCAGCGAAGGAGGGGCCAATCAGCCCCAGCATTTT
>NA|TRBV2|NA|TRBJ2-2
CASGRGESGTGELFF
TGTGCCAGCGGGCGCGGGGAGAGTGGCACCGGGGAGCTGTTTTTT
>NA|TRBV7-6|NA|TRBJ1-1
CASSPLLYTEAFF
TGTGCCAGCAGCCCACTCCTGTACACTGAAGCTTTCTTT
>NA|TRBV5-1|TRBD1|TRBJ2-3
CASRRTGASDTQYF
TGCGCCAGCAGAAGAACAGGGGCTTCAGATACGCAGTATTTT
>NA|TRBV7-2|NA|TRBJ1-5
CASSLQVGGVQPQHF
TGTGCCAGCAGCTTACAGGTGGGGGGTGTACAGCCCCAGCATTTT
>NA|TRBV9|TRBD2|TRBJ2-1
CASSARASGRNEQFF
TGTGCCAGCAGCGCCCGGGCTAGCGGGAGGAATGAGCAGTTCTTC
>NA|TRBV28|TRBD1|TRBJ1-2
CASSSRDRGLYGYTF
TGTGCCAGCAGTTCCCGGGACAGGGGACTCTATGGCTACACCTTC
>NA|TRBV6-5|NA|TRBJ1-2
CASSQDTPYGYTF
TGTGCCAGCAGCCAGGACACCCCCTATGGCTACACCTTC
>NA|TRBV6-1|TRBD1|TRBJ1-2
CASSLLRGDGYTF
TGTGCCAGCAGTCTTCTCAGGGGGGATGGCTACACCTTC
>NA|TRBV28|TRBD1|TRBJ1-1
CASSFQDREFTEAFF
TGTGCCAGCAGTTTCCAGGACAGGGAATTTACTGAAGCTTTCTTT
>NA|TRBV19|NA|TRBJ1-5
CASSPPQDFDQPQHF
TGTGCCAGTAGCCCGCCGCAGGATTTCGATCAGCCCCAGCATTTT
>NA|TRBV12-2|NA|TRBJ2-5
CASRLAGLQETQYF
TGTGCAAGTCGCTTAGCGGGACTACAAGAGACCCAGTACTTC
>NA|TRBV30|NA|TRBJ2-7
CAWSGGGYEQYF
TGTGCCTGGAGTGGAGGCGGGTACGAGCAGTACTTC
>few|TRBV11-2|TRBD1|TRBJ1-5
CASSSNPPGTGGNNQPQHF
TGTGCCAGCAGCTCAAACCCCCCCGGGACAGGGGGGAACAATCAGCCCCAGCATTTT
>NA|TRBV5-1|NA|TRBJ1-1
CASSLGGLDTEAFF
TGCGCCAGCAGCTTGGGGGGCTTGGACACTGAAGCTTTCTTT
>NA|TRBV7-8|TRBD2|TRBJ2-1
CASSLLAGDYNEQFF
TGTGCCAGCAGCCTCCTAGCGGGGGATTACAATGAGCAGTTCTTC
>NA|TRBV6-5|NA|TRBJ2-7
CASRPTGLYEQYF
TGTGCCAGCCGGCCCACAGGGCTCTACGAGCAGTACTTC
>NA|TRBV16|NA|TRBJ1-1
CASSQPTVNTEAFF
TGTGCCAGCAGCCAGCCGACAGTGAACACTGAAGCTTTCTTT
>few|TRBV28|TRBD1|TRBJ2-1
CASSLMTGTSYNEQFF
TGTGCCAGCAGTTTAATGACAGGGACCTCCTACAATGAGCAGTTCTTC